Each of the 29 T cell receptor beta chains below was sequenced from the same sample in a study of shared clonotypes between healthy human individuals. The table came from immunoSEQ multiplex PCR; TCRdb's copy has only in-frame clones and leaves some out. There are roughly 1,500,000 clones in the sample; approximately 98.5% occur only once, and 0.3% to 0.45% lies in the top ten. Sequencing was done on a sample of naive CD4+ T cells sorted from blood. Subset specified: CD45RA+ positively selected. These receptors came from a man aged 25-45 years in good health.

With regard to this clone: At one end the junction does not follow the germline gene, possibly because of a read error. The chain is built from TRBV5-1 and TRBJ2-2; D may be TRBD1 (5 bases). The CDR3 is made up of 14 amino acids. Germline CDR1 is SGHRS and CDR2 is YFSETQ. CDR3: CASSLAGNPGELFF. CDR3 nucleotide sequence: TGCGCCAGCAGCTTGGCAGGGAACCCCGGGGAGCTGTTTTTT.

The chain joins TRBV9 to TRBJ1-3; no definite D call. Germline loops: CDR1 SGDLS, CDR2 YYNGEE. The V and J ends lost 4 bases and 0 bases respectively, with 8 bases between them. There are 14 residues in the CDR3. CDR3 DNA sequence: TGTGCCAGCAGCCTCGACACCTCTGGAAACACCATATATTTT. This gives the protein CASSLDTSGNTIYF.

With regard to this clone: This sample includes further DNA sequences coding for the same CDR3. V is TRBV7-9 and J is TRBJ1-5; D remains unclear. Germline assignment: CDR1 SEHNR and CDR2 FQNEAQ (reference sequence). Trimming removed 0 bases from V and 3 bases from J, with 6 bases in between. This CDR3 comprises 14 residues. Here the CDR3 reads CASSLAGNNQPQHF. For the CDR3, the DNA is TGTGCCAGCAGCTTAGCCGGTAACAATCAGCCCCAGCATTTT. Based on the CDR3 plus reference TRBV7-9 and TRBJ1-5, the full variable domain is DTGVSQNPRHKITKRGQNVTFRCDPISEHNRLYWYRQTLGQGPEFLTYFQNEAQLEKSRLLSDRFSAERPKGSFSTLEIQRTEQGDSAMYLCASSLAGNNQPQHFGDGTRLSIL.

V usage is TRBV19 and J usage is TRBJ1-2, with no clear D. CDR1 is LNHDA, CDR2 SQIVND, per germline (reference sequence). The CDR3 is made up of 12 amino acids. V dropped 6 bases and J dropped 3 bases, with 8 bases sitting between them. In DNA, the CDR3 is TGTGCCAGTAGCGGCAACCACTATGGCTACACCTTC. Protein: CASSGNHYGYTF.

The chain employs TRBV29-1 and TRBJ1-2; TRBD1 is a possible D gene (5 bases). Germline CDR1 is SQVTM and CDR2 is ANQGSEA. V was shortened by 5 bases and J by 7 bases, with 14 bases between the two germline ends. The CDR3 loop spans 12 amino acids. Here the CDR3 DNA reads TGCAGCGTTCGCGGGGCTGTGGTTGGCTACACCTTC. It translates to CSVRGAVVGYTF.

The genes are TRBV29-1 and TRBJ2-7; weak D call: TRBD2 (6 bases). The CDR3 is 12 residues long. From germline, CDR1 is SQVTM and CDR2 ANQGSEA. Trimming pared 7 bases from V and 2 bases from J, leaving 12 bases between. The CDR3 loop reads CSAGTLPYEQYF. CDR3 sequence (DNA): TGCAGCGCTGGGACTCTCCCCTACGAGCAGTACTTC.

This chain joins TRBV7-7 and TRBJ2-5; D not resolved. The CDR3 consists of 14 residues. CDR1 is SSHAT and CDR2 is FNYEAQ in the germline V gene (reference sequence). Trimming stripped 4 bases from V and 5 bases from J, with 14 bases between. The CDR3 spells CASSSLMQAETQYF. As DNA, the CDR3 is TGTGCCAGCAGCTCCCTTATGCAGGCGGAGACCCAGTACTTC.

The chain recombines TRBV11-2 with TRBJ2-5; D is possibly TRBD2 (6 bases). CDR3 length: 17 residues. V dropped 1 base and J dropped 2 bases, with 17 bases sitting between them. In germline, CDR1 is SGHAT, CDR2 FQNNGV. This CDR3 is CASSLGVGRGYQETQYF. CDR3 coding DNA: TGTGCCAGCAGCTTAGGCGTCGGGCGGGGTTATCAAGAGACCCAGTACTTC.

V usage is TRBV7-6 and J usage is TRBJ2-2, with 9 bases aligning to TRBD1. CDR1 and CDR2 (germline): SGHVS, FNYEAQ. This CDR3 spans 16 amino acids. Trimming took 10 bases from V and 4 from J; bases not matched to a gene: 13. CDR3 protein: CAIAEPGQGPTGELFF. The DNA for the CDR3 is TGTGCCATAGCCGAACCGGGACAGGGACCCACCGGGGAGCTGTTTTTT.

The chain uses TRBV5-6 and TRBJ2-2; a possible D gene is TRBD1 (6 bases). Trimming cost V 1 base and J 6 bases, with 13 bases left between them. The CDR3 has 15 amino acids. Germline V CDR1 and CDR2: SGHDT, YYEEEE. CDR3 in amino acids: CASSLHREGSGELFF. The DNA of the CDR3 is TGTGCCAGCAGCTTGCACAGGGAAGGGTCCGGGGAGCTGTTTTTT. The entire variable domain, with the rest obtained from reference TRBV5-6 and TRBJ2-2, is as follows: DAGVTQSPTHLIKTRGQQVTLRCSPKSGHDTVSWYQQALGQGPQFIFQYYEEEERQRGNFPDRFSGHQFPNYSSELNVNALLLGDSALYLCASSLHREGSGELFFGEGSRLTVL.

The chain joins TRBV5-1 to TRBJ2-1, with TRBD2 matching 14 bases. Germline CDR1 SGHRS, CDR2 YFSETQ. The trim removed 0 bases at V and 9 bases at J, leaving 5 bases unmatched. The CDR3 is 16 amino acids. CDR3 sequence: CASSLAAGLAGVEQFF. As DNA, the CDR3 is TGCGCCAGCAGCTTGGCGGCGGGACTAGCGGGAGTTGAGCAGTTCTTC.

This rearrangement joins TRBV18 to TRBJ2-7, with D hard to call. Trimming shortened V by 2 bases and J by 3 bases, and 14 bases separated the two germline ends. This CDR3 region has 15 residues. Germline V lookup: CDR1 KGHSH, CDR2 LQKENI. The CDR3 coding sequence is TGTGCCAGCTCACCAGAGGAACGAGGCTACTACGAGCAGTACTTC. This translates into CASSPEERGYYEQYF. The entire variable domain, with the rest obtained from reference TRBV18 and TRBJ2-7, is as follows: NAGVMQNPRHLVRRRGQEARLRCSPMKGHSHVYWYRQLPEEGLKFMVYLQKENIIDESGMPKERFSAEFPKEGPSILRIQQVVRGDSAAYFCASSPEERGYYEQYFGPGTRLTVT.

The J gene is TRBJ1-3, the V gene TRBV6-5; no clear D. The germline CDR1 and CDR2 sequences are MNHEY and SVGAGI. The CDR3 runs to 15 residues. V lost 0 bases to trimming and J lost 3 bases, with 9 bases between them. Written as DNA, the CDR3 is TGTGCCAGCAGTTACTCTAGGGCGATTGGAAACACCATATATTTT. It translates to CASSYSRAIGNTIYF.

This chain uses TRBV5-1 with TRBJ2-1; no clear D. V lost 1 base to trimming and J lost 10 bases, with 18 bases between them. Germline loops: CDR1 SGHRS, CDR2 YFSETQ. There are 15 residues in the CDR3. CDR3 in DNA: TGCGCCAGCAGCTTGAAGGCCTCGAACCTGTTCGAGCAGTTCTTC. Translation: CASSLKASNLFEQFF.

This chain links TRBV5-4 with TRBJ2-1, with TRBD1 identical over 7 bases. From germline, CDR1 is SGHNT and CDR2 YYREEE (reference sequence). V gave up 2 bases and J gave up 8 bases; unmatched junction bases: 1. The CDR3 is made up of 12 amino acids. CDR3 coding DNA: TGTGCCAGCAGCTTAACAGGGGATGAGCAGTTCTTC. It specifies CASSLTGDEQFF. Together with reference TRBV5-4 and TRBJ2-1, the CDR3 gives the full variable domain: ETGVTQSPTHLIKTRGQQVTLRCSSQSGHNTVSWYQQALGQGPQFIFQYYREEENGRGNFPPRFSGLQFPNYSSELNVNALELDDSALYLCASSLTGDEQFFGPGTRLTVL.

The rearrangement joins TRBV5-1 to TRBJ2-3, with 9 bases aligning to TRBD2. The V gene's germline CDR1 is SGHRS and CDR2 YFSETQ. The CDR3 covers 17 residues. V gave up 4 bases and J gave up 1 base; unmatched junction bases: 10. The CDR3 loop reads CASSQLPGLAGTDTQYF. The CDR3 nucleotides are TGCGCCAGCAGCCAACTCCCGGGACTAGCAGGCACAGATACGCAGTATTTT.

This sequence joins TRBV13 and TRBJ2-1, with 11 bases fitting TRBD2. The CDR3 is 17 residues long. CDR1 and CDR2 from the germline V gene are PRHDT and FYEKMQ (reference sequence). After removal of 4 bases from V and 0 bases from J, the junction contained 5 bases not matched to a gene. The CDR3 bases are TGTGCCAGCAGCTCCCCGGGACTAGCGGACTCCTACAATGAGCAGTTCTTC. Translating gives CASSSPGLADSYNEQFF.

This chain joins TRBV30 and TRBJ1-5, with no clear D. Germline loops: CDR1 GTSNPN, CDR2 SVGIG (reference sequence). V was cut by 0 bases and J by 6 bases, with 12 bases left in between. The CDR3 runs 14 residues. CDR3 amino acids: CAWSVEAPSQPQHF. In DNA, the CDR3 is TGTGCCTGGAGTGTAGAGGCCCCAAGTCAGCCCCAGCATTTT.

The rearrangement joins TRBV27 to TRBJ1-5, with 11 bases fitting TRBD1. CDR1 is MNHEY and CDR2 is SMNVEV in the germline V gene (reference sequence). V shed 6 bases and J 0 bases; nucleotides not matched to a gene: 1. The CDR3 covers 15 residues. The CDR3 DNA is TGTGCCAGCAGGGGACAGGGGGTTAGCAATCAGCCCCAGCATTTT. Translating it yields CASRGQGVSNQPQHF.

The genes are TRBV7-2 and TRBJ2-7; D is possibly TRBD2 (6 bases). The CDR3 totals 16 residues. Trimming removed 6 bases from V and 2 bases from J, with 20 bases in between. The V gene's germline CDR1 is SGHTA and CDR2 FQGNSA. In DNA, the CDR3 is TGTGCCAGCAGGTCGGGGGAGCGTTTTCATACCTACGAGCAGTACTTC. It codes for CASRSGERFHTYEQYF.

The gene calls are TRBV28 and TRBJ2-1, with TRBD2 matching over 7 bases. J gave up 4 bases and V 5 bases, and 11 bases lay outside the gene matches. The CDR3 is 16 amino acids. Germline V CDR1 and CDR2: MDHEN, SYDVKM. The chain's CDR3 is CASSPQLGGGYNEQFF. In nucleotides, the CDR3 is TGTGCCAGCAGTCCCCAGCTGGGCGGGGGTTACAATGAGCAGTTCTTC.

This sequence joins TRBV5-5 and TRBJ2-5, with D maybe TRBD2 (6 bases). Germline assignment: CDR1 SGHKS and CDR2 YYEKEE (reference sequence). The CDR3 has 14 amino acids. V was cut by 4 bases and J by 9 bases, with 19 bases left in between. The CDR3 sequence: CASSPEEGWGAQYF. CDR3 in DNA: TGTGCCAGCAGCCCCGAGGAGGGTTGGGGGGCCCAGTACTTC.

Note on this clone: Other nucleotide sequences in the sample specify the same CDR3. The chain joins TRBV10-2 to TRBJ2-7, with D possibly TRBD2 on 7 matching bases. Germline V lookup: CDR1 WSHSY, CDR2 SAAADI. This CDR3 region has 15 residues. V was trimmed by 0 bases and J by 2 bases, leaving 11 bases between them. CDR3 in DNA: TGCGCCAGCAGTGAGTCGAGGCGGGGGCCCTACGAGCAGTACTTC. Its translation is CASSESRRGPYEQYF.

The chain uses TRBV5-1 and TRBJ2-2; 10 positions agree with TRBD1. Losses at the gene ends were 0 bases for V and 5 bases for J; bases not matched to a gene: 4. This CDR3 contains 16 residues. Germline V lookup: CDR1 SGHRS, CDR2 YFSETQ. The DNA of the CDR3 is TGCGCCAGCAGCTTGGCCGACAGGGGGCTTACCGGGGAGCTGTTTTTT. Amino acid sequence: CASSLADRGLTGELFF.

This chain uses TRBV5-4 with TRBJ1-2; 9 bases line up with TRBD1. Per germline, CDR1 SGHNT and CDR2 YYREEE (reference sequence). The CDR3 extends over 17 amino acids. Trimming at V came to 4 bases and at J to 5 bases, leaving 15 bases not matched to a gene. This CDR3 is CASSQQGASHIRYGYTF. The CDR3 DNA is TGTGCCAGCAGCCAACAGGGGGCCTCCCATATACGGTATGGCTACACCTTC.

About this clone: The junction differs from germline at one of its ends, possibly a read error. The chain couples TRBV7-7 to TRBJ2-1; D is unclear. This CDR3 comprises 16 residues. Germline CDR1 is SSHAT and CDR2 is FNYEAQ (reference sequence). CDR3: CASSLLGPPKVDEQFF. The CDR3 DNA reads TGTGCTAGCAGCTTACTCGGGCCACCCAAAGTCGATGAGCAGTTCTTC.

The chain couples TRBV6-6 to TRBJ2-7, with 10 positions matching TRBD1. V was clipped by 5 bases and J by 3 bases; unmatched bases: 4. Germline V lookup: CDR1 MNHNY, CDR2 SVGAGI (reference sequence). This CDR3 has 14 amino acids. CDR3 bases: TGTGCCAGCAGTAAAGACAGGGGGCTCTACGAGCAGTACTTC. Protein sequence: CASSKDRGLYEQYF.

This chain connects TRBV6-5 to TRBJ2-7; no clear D. The ends were cut back, 2 bases at V and 1 base at J, with 9 bases in the middle. The CDR3 runs to 14 residues. CDR1 is MNHEY, CDR2 SVGAGI, per germline. CDR3 sequence (DNA): TGTGCCAGCAGTTACATAGGATTGTCCTACGAGCAGTACTTC. It yields the protein CASSYIGLSYEQYF.

Written as DNA, the CDR3 is TGCGCCAGCAGCCGCTTTGCAACTAATGAAAAACTGTTTTTT. Residues: CASSRFATNEKLFF. V is TRBV5-1 and J is TRBJ1-4, with D uncertain. This CDR3 spans 14 amino acids. V lost 4 bases to trimming and J lost 0 bases, with 7 bases between them. CDR1 SGHRS and CDR2 YFSETQ come from the germline V gene. Together with reference TRBV5-1 and TRBJ1-4, the CDR3 gives the full variable domain: KAGVTQTPRYLIKTRGQQVTLSCSPISGHRSVSWYQQTPGQGLQFLFEYFSETQRNKGNFPGRFSGRQFSNSRSEMNVSTLELGDSALYLCASSRFATNEKLFFGSGTQLSVL.